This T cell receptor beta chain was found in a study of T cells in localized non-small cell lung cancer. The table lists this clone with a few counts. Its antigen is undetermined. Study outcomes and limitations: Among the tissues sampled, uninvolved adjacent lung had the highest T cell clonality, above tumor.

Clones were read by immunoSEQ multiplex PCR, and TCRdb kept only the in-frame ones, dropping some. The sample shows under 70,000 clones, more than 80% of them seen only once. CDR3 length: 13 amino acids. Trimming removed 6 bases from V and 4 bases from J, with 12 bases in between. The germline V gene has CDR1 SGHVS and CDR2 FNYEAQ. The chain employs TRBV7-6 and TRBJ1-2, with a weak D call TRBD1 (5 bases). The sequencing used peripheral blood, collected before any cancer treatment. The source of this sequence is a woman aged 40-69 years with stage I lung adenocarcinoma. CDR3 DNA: TGTGCCAGCAGTACCGACAGAACCTATGGCTACACCTTC. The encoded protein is CASSTDRTYGYTF.